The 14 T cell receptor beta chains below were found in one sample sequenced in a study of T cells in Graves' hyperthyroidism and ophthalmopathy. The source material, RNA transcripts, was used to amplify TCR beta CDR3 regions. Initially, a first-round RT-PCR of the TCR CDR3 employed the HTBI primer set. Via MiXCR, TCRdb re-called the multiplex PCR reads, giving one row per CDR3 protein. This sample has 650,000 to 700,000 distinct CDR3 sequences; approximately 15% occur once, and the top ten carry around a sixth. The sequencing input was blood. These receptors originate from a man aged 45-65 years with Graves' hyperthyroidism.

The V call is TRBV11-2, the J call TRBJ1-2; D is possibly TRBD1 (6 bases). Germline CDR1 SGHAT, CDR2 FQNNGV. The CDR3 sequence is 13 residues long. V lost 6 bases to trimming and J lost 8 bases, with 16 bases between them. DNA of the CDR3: TGTGCCAGCAGTTCCTTGGGGGCAAAAGGCTACACCTTC. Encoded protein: CASSSLGAKGYTF.

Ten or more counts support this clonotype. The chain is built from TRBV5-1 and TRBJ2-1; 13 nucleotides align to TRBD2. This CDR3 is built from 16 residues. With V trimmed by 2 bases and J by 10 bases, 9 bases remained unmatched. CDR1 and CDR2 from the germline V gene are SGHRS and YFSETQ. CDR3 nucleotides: TGCGCCAGCAGCTTAACCGGACTAGCGGGAGTATGGGAGCAGTTCTTC. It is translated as CASSLTGLAGVWEQFF.

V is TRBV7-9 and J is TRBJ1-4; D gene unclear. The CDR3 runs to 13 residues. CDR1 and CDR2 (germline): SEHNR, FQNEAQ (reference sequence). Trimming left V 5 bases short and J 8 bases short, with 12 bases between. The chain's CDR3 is CASSRSRVEKLFF. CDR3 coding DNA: TGTGCCAGCAGCAGGTCGCGGGTCGAAAAACTGTTTTTT. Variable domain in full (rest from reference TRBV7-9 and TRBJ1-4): DTGVSQNPRHKITKRGQNVTFRCDPISEHNRLYWYRQTLGQGPEFLTYFQNEAQLEKSRLLSDRFSAERPKGSFSTLEIQRTEQGDSAMYLCASSRSRVEKLFFGSGTQLSVL.

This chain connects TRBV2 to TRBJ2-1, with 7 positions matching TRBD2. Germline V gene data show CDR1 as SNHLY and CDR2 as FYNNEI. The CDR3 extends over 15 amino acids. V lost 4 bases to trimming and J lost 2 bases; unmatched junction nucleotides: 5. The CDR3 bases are TGTGCCAGCAGTGGAACGGGAGGAACCTACAATGAGCAGTTCTTC. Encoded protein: CASSGTGGTYNEQFF.

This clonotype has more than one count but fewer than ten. The CDR3 loop reads CASSSRSWTGDANEQFF. In DNA form, the CDR3 reads TGTGCCAGTAGTTCACGTTCGTGGACAGGGGACGCCAATGAGCAGTTCTTC. This sequence joins TRBV19 and TRBJ2-1, with 9 bases lining up with TRBD1. V was clipped by 5 bases and J by 6 bases; unmatched bases: 14. Germline values: CDR1 LNHDA, CDR2 SQIVND (reference sequence). The CDR3 has 17 residues.

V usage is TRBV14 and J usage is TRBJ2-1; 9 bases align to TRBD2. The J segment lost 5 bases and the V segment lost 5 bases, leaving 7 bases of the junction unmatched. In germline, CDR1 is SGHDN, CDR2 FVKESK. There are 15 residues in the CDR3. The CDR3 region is CASSSLAGADNEQFF. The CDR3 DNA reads TGTGCCAGCAGCTCATTAGCGGGAGCAGACAATGAGCAGTTCTTC.

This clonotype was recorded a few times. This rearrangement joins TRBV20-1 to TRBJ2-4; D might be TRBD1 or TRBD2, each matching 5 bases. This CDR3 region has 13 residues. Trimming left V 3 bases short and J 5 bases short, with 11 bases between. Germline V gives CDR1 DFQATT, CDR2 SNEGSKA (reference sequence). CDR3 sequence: CSASETAENIQYF. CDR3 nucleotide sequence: TGCAGTGCTAGCGAGACAGCGGAAAACATTCAGTACTTC.

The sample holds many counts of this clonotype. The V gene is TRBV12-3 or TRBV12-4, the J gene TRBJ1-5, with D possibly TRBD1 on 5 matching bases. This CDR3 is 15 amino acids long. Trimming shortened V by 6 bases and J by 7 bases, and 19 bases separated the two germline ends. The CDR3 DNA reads TGTGCCAGCAGCCCTAAGGAAGGGGCGGGACAGCCCCAGCATTTT. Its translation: CASSPKEGAGQPQHF.

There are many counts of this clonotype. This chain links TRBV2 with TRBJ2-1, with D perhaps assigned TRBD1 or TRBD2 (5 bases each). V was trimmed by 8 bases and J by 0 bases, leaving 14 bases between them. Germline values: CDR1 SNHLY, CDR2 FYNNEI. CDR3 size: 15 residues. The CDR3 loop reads CASRGGTSSYNEQFF. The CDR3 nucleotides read TGTGCCAGCCGGGGCGGCACGAGCTCCTACAATGAGCAGTTCTTC. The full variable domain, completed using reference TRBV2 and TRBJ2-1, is EPEVTQTPSHQVTQMGQEVILRCVPISNHLYFYWYRQILGQKVEFLVSFYNNEISEKSEIFDDQFSVERPDGSNFTLKIRSTKLEDSAMYFCASRGGTSSYNEQFFGPGTRLTVL.

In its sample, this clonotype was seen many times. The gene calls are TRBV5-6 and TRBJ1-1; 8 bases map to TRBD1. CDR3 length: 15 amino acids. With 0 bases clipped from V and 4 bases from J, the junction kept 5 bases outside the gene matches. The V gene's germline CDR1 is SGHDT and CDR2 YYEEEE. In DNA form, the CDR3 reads TGTGCCAGCAGCTTGGGAGGCAGGGGGCCCACTGAAGCTTTCTTT. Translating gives CASSLGGRGPTEAFF.

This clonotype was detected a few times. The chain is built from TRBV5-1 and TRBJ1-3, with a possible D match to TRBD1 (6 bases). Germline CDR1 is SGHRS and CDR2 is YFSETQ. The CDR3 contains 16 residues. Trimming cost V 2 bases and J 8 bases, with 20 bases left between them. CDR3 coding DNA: TGCGCCAGCAGCTTCAGTTCAGGGGCGGCTTTGGACACCATATATTTT. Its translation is CASSFSSGAALDTIYF.

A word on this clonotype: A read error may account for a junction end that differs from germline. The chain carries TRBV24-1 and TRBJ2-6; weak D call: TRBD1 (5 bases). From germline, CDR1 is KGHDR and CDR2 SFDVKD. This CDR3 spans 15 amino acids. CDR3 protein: CATSGWVTGADVLTF. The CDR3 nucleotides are TGTGCCACCAGCGGTTGGGTGACTGGGGCCGACGTCCTGACTTTC.

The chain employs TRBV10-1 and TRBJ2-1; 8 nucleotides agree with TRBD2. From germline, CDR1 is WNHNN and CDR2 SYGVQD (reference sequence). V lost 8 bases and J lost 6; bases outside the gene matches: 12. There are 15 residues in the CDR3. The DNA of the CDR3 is TGCGCCAGCGGACCGGGACTAGATAACGGCAATGAGCAGTTCTTC. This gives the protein CASGPGLDNGNEQFF.

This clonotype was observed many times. The CDR3 DNA follows: TGTGCCATTTGGGCCAGGGACGGCACTGAAGCTTTCTTT. As protein: CAIWARDGTEAFF. This chain links TRBV10-3 with TRBJ1-1; D possibly corresponds to TRBD1 (5 bases). This CDR3 comprises 13 residues. V lost 9 bases and J 4 bases, leaving 15 bases between the germline ends. Germline V CDR1 and CDR2: ENHRY, SYGVKD.